This TCR beta chain was captured by sequencing in a study of post-analysis software for immune sequencing data. Study background: The patients showed relapsing-remitting, secondary progressive and progressive-relapsing multiple sclerosis courses.

The V gene's germline CDR1 is DFQATT and CDR2 SNEGSKA (reference sequence). Trimming cost V 8 bases and J 2 bases, with 16 bases left between them. The CDR3 runs 13 residues. Study conclusions and caveats: Patients carried roughly five TRBV segments more frequently than controls did, and TRBV5-6, TRBV5-1 and TRBV20-1 were among them. With F measure, samples from one preparation batch clustered together strongly. Significantly decreased normalized Chao1 diversity was recorded for multiple sclerosis patients relative to controls.

Remarks on this clonotype: The target antigen is unknown.

Unique-molecular-identifier-tagged TCR beta cDNA libraries were used. One entry per CDR3 protein, called by TCRdb with MiXCR from the PCR reads. The sample includes about 820,000 distinct CDR3 sequences, around 53% of them seen just once. The clonotype was recovered from a girl aged 10-17 years with multiple sclerosis. The chain recombines TRBV20-1 with TRBJ2-7; TRBD2 might be the D (6 bases). Sequencing was carried out using blood. The CDR3 DNA follows: TGCAGTACCCGGGGACTTTCCCCCTACGAGCAGTACTTC. Protein: CSTRGLSPYEQYF.